This is a list of T cell receptor beta chains from one sample in a study of cytomegalovirus exposure and HLA in healthy donors. Profiled with immunoSEQ multiplex PCR; TCRdb holds only in-frame clones, not every one. The sample records fewer than 200,000 clones, roughly 80% being singletons. Source material: PBMCs. The source is a girl aged 2 to 10 in good health and CMV-seropositive. CDR3s include the opening cysteine and the closing phenylalanine or tryptophan. Fields, in order: J gene, D gene, V gene, clone size, CDR3 protein, CDR3 DNA. A D gene is named only where the DNA matches it firmly. Expanded clones get a size class; other rows say once, few or many, or leave the size out.

TRBJ2-4 | NA | TRBV30 | once | CAWSYQGLAKNIQYF | TGTGCCTGGAGCTACCAGGGCCTAGCCAAAAACATTCAGTACTTC
TRBJ2-6 | TRBD1 | TRBV5-1 | NA | CASSPTGTVRASGANVLTF | TGCGCCAGCAGTCCAACCGGGACAGTAAGAGCCTCTGGGGCCAACGTCCTGACTTTC
TRBJ2-2 | NA | TRBV4-1 | NA | CASSWGLRGVAGELFF | TGCGCCAGCAGCTGGGGGCTCCGGGGGGTAGCCGGGGAGCTGTTTTTT
TRBJ1-4 | TRBD1 | TRBV7-9 | NA | CASSFQGVTNEKLFF | TGTGCCAGCAGCTTTCAGGGGGTAACTAATGAAAAACTGTTTTTT
TRBJ2-1 | NA | TRBV5-1 | NA | CASSFLGGAYNEQFF | TGCGCCAGCAGCTTCTTAGGGGGAGCCTACAATGAGCAGTTCTTC
TRBJ2-2 | NA | TRBV9 | NA | CASSVAGRKPGELFF | TGTGCCAGCAGCGTGGCGGGCCGTAAACCCGGGGAGCTGTTTTTT
TRBJ2-7 | TRBD2 | TRBV4-1 | NA | CASSQEPGLTSEQYF | TGCGCCAGCAGCCAAGAACCGGGACTAACCTCCGAGCAGTACTTC
TRBJ1-1 | NA | TRBV30 | once | CAWSVRGNTEAFF | TGTGCCTGGAGTGTACGAGGGAACACTGAAGCTTTCTTT
TRBJ1-2 | NA | TRBV11-2 | NA | CASSSRGGDIYGYTF | TGTGCCAGCAGCTCCCGTGGGGGCGATATCTATGGCTACACCTTC
TRBJ2-5 | NA | TRBV5-1 | NA | CASSYLRGAPKETQYF | TGCGCCAGCAGCTACCTTCGGGGGGCCCCCAAAGAGACCCAGTACTTC
TRBJ1-1 | TRBD1 | TRBV4-1 | NA | CASSHDLRTGAFF | TGCGCCAGCAGCCACGATTTAAGGACAGGGGCTTTCTTT
TRBJ2-1 | TRBD1 | TRBV6-4 | few | CASSDSSEGALNEQFF | TGTGCCAGCAGTGATTCGTCCGAGGGGGCCCTCAATGAGCAGTTCTTC
TRBJ2-3 | NA | TRBV20-1 | NA | CSARGTDTQYF | TGCAGTGCCCGGGGCACAGATACGCAGTATTTT
TRBJ2-3 | NA | TRBV18 | NA | CASSPNPRDTQYF | TGTGCCAGCTCACCTAATCCCCGAGATACGCAGTATTTT
TRBJ2-7 | NA | TRBV4-1 | NA | CASSQDRVRNTYEQYF | TGCGCCAGCAGCCAAGATCGAGTCAGGAATACCTACGAGCAGTACTTC
TRBJ1-3 | NA | TRBV6-1 | NA | CASSEFATLGGEHGNTIYF | TGTGCCAGCAGTGAATTCGCAACTCTAGGAGGAGAACATGGAAACACCATATATTTT
TRBJ1-1 | NA | TRBV13 | NA | CASSFFTPLGTEAFF | TGTGCCAGCAGTTTTTTCACTCCCCTCGGCACTGAAGCTTTCTTT
TRBJ1-2 | NA | TRBV14 | few | CASSPDNYGYTF | TGTGCCAGCAGCCCCGACAATTACGGCTACACCTTC
TRBJ2-7 | NA | TRBV7-2 | NA | CASRLGSSYEQYF | TGTGCCAGCCGACTAGGCAGCTCCTACGAGCAGTACTTC
TRBJ2-3 | TRBD2 | TRBV29-1 | NA | CSVAALADLTDTQYF | TGCAGCGTGGCGGCCCTAGCGGACCTCACAGATACGCAGTATTTT
TRBJ2-5 | NA | TRBV19 | once | CASTSKRDYQETQYF | TGTGCCAGTACCTCTAAAAGGGACTACCAAGAGACCCAGTACTTC
TRBJ2-2 | NA | TRBV20-1 | once | CSASAGELFF | TGCAGTGCTAGCGCCGGGGAGCTGTTTTTT
TRBJ2-3 | TRBD2 | TRBV27 | NA | CASSPRGSGSTDTQYF | TGTGCCAGCAGTCCACGGGGTAGCGGGAGCACAGATACGCAGTATTTT
TRBJ2-7 | TRBD1 | TRBV11-2 | NA | CASSSYFIPGQEFYEQYF | TGTGCCAGCAGCTCGTACTTCATTCCGGGACAGGAGTTCTACGAGCAGTACTTC
TRBJ2-7 | TRBD1 | TRBV28 | NA | CATSTGGGDEQYF | TGTGCCACATCGACAGGGGGCGGCGACGAGCAGTACTTC
TRBJ1-6 | NA | TRBV4-1 | once | CASSPRAGVYNSPLHF | TGCGCCAGCAGCCCAAGGGCAGGGGTTTATAATTCACCCCTCCACTTT
TRBJ2-6 | NA | TRBV6-1 | NA | CASSRQVLGVLTF | TGTGCCAGCAGTCGACAGGTTCTAGGAGTCCTGACTTTC
TRBJ2-1 | NA | TRBV6-5 | NA | CASSYRRGPGPEQFF | TGTGCCAGCAGTTACCGGCGGGGACCCGGCCCCGAGCAGTTCTTC
TRBJ2-3 | TRBD2 | TRBV6-1 | few | CASSEAAGADTQYF | TGTGCCAGCAGTGAAGCGGCGGGAGCAGATACGCAGTATTTT
TRBJ1-5 | NA | TRBV27 | NA | CASSFRGYSNQPQHF | TGTGCCAGCAGTTTCCGGGGGTATAGCAATCAGCCCCAGCATTTT
TRBJ2-5 | TRBD2 | TRBV4-1 | NA | CASSQDGTSGQETQYF | TGCGCCAGCAGCCAAGATGGGACTAGCGGTCAGGAGACCCAGTACTTC
TRBJ1-4 | NA | TRBV19 | NA | CASSSWAPNEKLFF | TGTGCCAGTAGTAGTTGGGCACCGAATGAAAAACTGTTTTTT
TRBJ1-5 | NA | TRBV28 | NA | CASSSQGQPQHF | TGTGCCAGCAGTTCGCAGGGTCAGCCCCAGCATTTT
TRBJ1-2 | TRBD1 | TRBV5-4 | NA | CASSPDRGRGYGYTF | TGTGCCAGCAGCCCCGACAGGGGACGGGGCTATGGCTACACCTTC
TRBJ1-2 | NA | TRBV30 | NA | CAWRTGGARGYTF | TGTGCCTGGAGGACGGGTGGGGCTCGTGGCTACACCTTC
TRBJ1-1 | NA | TRBV5-1 | few | CASSLVGGGTEAFF | TGCGCCAGCAGCTTGGTAGGGGGTGGCACTGAAGCTTTCTTT
TRBJ2-7 | TRBD2 | TRBV4-1 | NA | CASSRWVLAARTAYEQYF | TGCGCCAGCAGCCGCTGGGTACTAGCGGCCAGGACGGCCTACGAGCAGTACTTC
TRBJ1-5 | NA | TRBV4-1 | NA | CASSQVPGSNQPQHF | TGCGCCAGCAGCCAAGTACCAGGAAGCAATCAGCCCCAGCATTTT
TRBJ2-1 | TRBD2 | TRBV7-9 | NA | CASTYPSRGAGGGNEQFF | TGTGCCAGCACATACCCCTCCCGGGGAGCGGGAGGAGGCAATGAGCAGTTCTTC
TRBJ2-7 | NA | TRBV7-8 | NA | CASSLGAVEQYF | TGTGCCAGCAGCTTAGGGGCAGTCGAGCAGTACTTC
TRBJ2-5 | NA | TRBV29-1 | NA | CSVEIATTEETQYF | TGCAGCGTTGAAATCGCGACTACCGAAGAGACCCAGTACTTC
TRBJ2-5 | NA | TRBV7-8 | NA | CASSLSGEWETQYF | TGTGCCAGCAGCTTATCGGGGGAGTGGGAGACCCAGTACTTC
TRBJ2-1 | NA | TRBV5-1 | NA | CASSFGPPILPRGSEQFF | TGCGCCAGCAGCTTTGGTCCCCCCATACTACCCAGAGGGAGTGAGCAGTTCTTC
TRBJ1-3 | TRBD1 | TRBV6-5 | NA | CASSRPGQGTYTIYF | TGTGCCAGCAGTCGACCGGGACAGGGGACATACACCATATATTTT
TRBJ1-4 | NA | TRBV7-9 | NA | CASSFRARGEKLFF | TGTGCCAGCAGTTTTCGGGCGCGGGGTGAAAAACTGTTTTTT
TRBJ1-2 | TRBD1 | TRBV5-1 | NA | CASSLGQGGSYGYTF | TGCGCCAGCAGCCTCGGACAGGGAGGTAGCTATGGCTACACCTTC
TRBJ1-1 | NA | TRBV20-1 | NA | CSADTGFEAFF | TGCAGTGCTGACACAGGATTTGAAGCTTTCTTT
TRBJ1-2 | TRBD1 | TRBV6-5 | NA | CASSYTWTGVGYTF | TGTGCCAGCAGTTACACCTGGACAGGGGTTGGCTACACCTTC
TRBJ2-2 | TRBD2 | TRBV7-9 | NA | CASSFGTRAPTGELFF | TGTGCCAGCAGCTTCGGGACTAGAGCCCCCACCGGGGAGCTGTTTTTT
TRBJ2-1 | TRBD1 | TRBV11-2 | once | CASSSPQGNKQFF | TGTGCCAGCAGCTCGCCACAGGGGAACAAGCAGTTCTTC
TRBJ1-1 | NA | TRBV27 | NA | CASSFLAIDRNTEAFF | TGTGCCAGCAGTTTCCTCGCCATTGACAGGAACACTGAAGCTTTCTTT
TRBJ1-4 | NA | TRBV30 | NA | CAWSLTNEKLFF | TGTGCCTGGAGCCTCACTAATGAAAAACTGTTTTTT
TRBJ1-2 | TRBD1 | TRBV7-2 | NA | CASSFLGGPYGYTF | TGTGCCAGCAGCTTCTTAGGGGGCCCCTATGGCTACACCTTC